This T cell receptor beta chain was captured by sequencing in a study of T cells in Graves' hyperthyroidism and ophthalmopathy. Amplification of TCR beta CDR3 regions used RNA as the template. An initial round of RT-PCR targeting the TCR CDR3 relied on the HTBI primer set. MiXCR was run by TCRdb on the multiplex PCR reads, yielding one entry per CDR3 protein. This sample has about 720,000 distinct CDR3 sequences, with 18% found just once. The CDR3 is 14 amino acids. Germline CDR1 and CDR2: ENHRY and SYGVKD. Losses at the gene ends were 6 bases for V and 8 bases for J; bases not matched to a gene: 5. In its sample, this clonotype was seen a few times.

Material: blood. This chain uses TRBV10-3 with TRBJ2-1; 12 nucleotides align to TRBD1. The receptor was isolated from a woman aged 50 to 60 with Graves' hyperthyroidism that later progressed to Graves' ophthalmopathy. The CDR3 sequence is CAIRGQGAGDEQFF. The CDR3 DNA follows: TGTGCCATCAGGGGACAGGGGGCTGGGGATGAGCAGTTCTTC.